This T cell receptor beta chain was identified during a study of shared clonotypes between healthy human individuals. The V gene end was trimmed by 5 bases and the J gene end by 4 bases; junction bases not matched to a gene: 5. This CDR3 spans 14 amino acids. The germline CDR1 and CDR2 sequences are LNHDA and SQIVND (reference sequence). Sequenced by immunoSEQ multiplex PCR; TCRdb stores in-frame clones only, minus some. The sample consists of roughly 2.6 million clones, roughly nine tenths of them appearing once. This TCR derives from a man between 18 and 29 years old in good health. The sample was naive CD4+ T cells sorted from blood. As to subset: CD45RA+ positively selected. V is TRBV19 and J is TRBJ1-1, with 9 bases lining up with TRBD1. The CDR3 sequence is CASSPQGARTEAFF. Written as DNA, the CDR3 is TGTGCCAGTAGTCCACAGGGGGCACGCACTGAAGCTTTCTTT.